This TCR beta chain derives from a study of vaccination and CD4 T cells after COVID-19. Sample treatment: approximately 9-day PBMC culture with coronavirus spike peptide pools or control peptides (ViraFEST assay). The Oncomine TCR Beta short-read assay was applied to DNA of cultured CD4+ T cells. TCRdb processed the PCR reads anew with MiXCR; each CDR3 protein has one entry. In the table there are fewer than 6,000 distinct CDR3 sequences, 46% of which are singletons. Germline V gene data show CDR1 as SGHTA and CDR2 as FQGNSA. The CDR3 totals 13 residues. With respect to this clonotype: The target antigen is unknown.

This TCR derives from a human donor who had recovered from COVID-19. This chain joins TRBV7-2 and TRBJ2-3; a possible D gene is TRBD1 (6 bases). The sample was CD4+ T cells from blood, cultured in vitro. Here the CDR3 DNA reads TGTGCTTCGAGCGGACAGTCCACAGATACGCAGTATTTT. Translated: CASSGQSTDTQYF.